The next 19 T cell receptor beta chains were all read from a single sample in a study of T cell repertoires in cytomegalovirus infection. MiXCR was run by TCRdb on the reads, yielding one entry per CDR3 protein. The profile covers a few hundred thousand distinct CDR3 sequences, with around 18% appearing a single time and less than 9.5% taken by the ten largest. The sequencing sample was made of PBMCs. Receptor source: a human donor in good health (CMV status not recorded). Some clones in this sample may be carry-over from other donors' samples.

This clonotype appeared many times. This sequence joins TRBV7-2 and TRBJ2-3, with D possibly TRBD1 on 5 matching bases. Trimming took off 3 bases at V and 8 bases at J, with 9 bases between the two ends. The CDR3 covers 12 residues. The germline V gene has CDR1 SGHTA and CDR2 FQGNSA. CDR3: CASSLGLGTQYF. The CDR3 nucleotides are TGTGCCAGCAGCTTGGGGCTAGGTACGCAGTATTTT.

Ten or more counts support this clonotype. J is TRBJ2-7 and V is TRBV7-2; D not certain. The ends were cut back, 2 bases at V and 0 bases at J, with 5 bases in the middle. The CDR3 is 13 residues long. CDR1 and CDR2 from the germline V gene are SGHTA and FQGNSA. In DNA form, the CDR3 reads TGTGCCAGCAGCTTACACCACTCCTACGAGCAGTACTTC. This codes for CASSLHHSYEQYF.

This clonotype has ten or more counts. The rearrangement links TRBV6-5 to TRBJ2-3; D perhaps matches TRBD1 (6 bases). The CDR3 covers 17 residues. The germline V gene has CDR1 MNHEY and CDR2 SVGAGI. The V end was cut by 3 bases, the J end by 3 bases, with 19 bases between. CDR3 bases: TGTGCCAGCAGTTATTCGAGGATGGGGCAGGGGACAGATACGCAGTATTTT. Encoded protein: CASSYSRMGQGTDTQYF.

This clonotype was found many times. The gene calls are TRBV7-9 and TRBJ2-7; no reliable D call. The V and J ends lost 3 bases and 2 bases respectively, with 5 bases between them. The CDR3 is 12 amino acids. The germline CDR1 and CDR2 sequences are SEHNR and FQNEAQ (reference sequence). The CDR3 spells CASSFTTYEQYF. In DNA, the CDR3 is TGTGCCAGCAGCTTCACCACCTACGAGCAGTACTTC.

The chain links TRBV20-1 to TRBJ2-7; perhaps D is TRBD1 or TRBD2 (5 bases each). Trimming removed 6 bases at V and 1 base at J, with 19 bases between. The CDR3 runs 15 residues. The germline CDR1 and CDR2 sequences are DFQATT and SNEGSKA (reference sequence). The CDR3: CSATHSGTGSYEQYF. DNA for the CDR3: TGCAGTGCAACTCATTCCGGGACGGGTTCCTACGAGCAGTACTTC.

This clonotype came up many times. The chain has TRBV19 and TRBJ1-6; D is unclear. V lost 10 bases, J lost 2 bases, and 12 bases lay in between. The CDR3 is 14 amino acids. Germline CDR1 and CDR2: LNHDA and SQIVND (reference sequence). As DNA, the CDR3 is TGTGCCACGTCTGGGGAGGCCTATAATTCACCCCTCCACTTT. Translated: CATSGEAYNSPLHF.

In this sample, this clonotype turned up many times. V gene TRBV6-1 combines with J gene TRBJ2-1, with 8 bases matching TRBD2. The junction had 6 bases not matched to a gene; V was cut back by 5 bases and J by 9 bases. The CDR3 length is 13 residues. CDR1 is MNHNS and CDR2 is SASEGT in the germline V gene. This CDR3 is CASSSGGLGEQFF. CDR3 in DNA: TGTGCCAGCAGTTCGGGGGGGCTAGGTGAGCAGTTCTTC.

V is TRBV11-2 and J is TRBJ2-7; unclear D gene. With 0 bases removed from V and 7 bases from J, the gap between germline ends came to 7 bases. The CDR3 is 12 residues long. Germline CDR1 and CDR2: SGHAT and FQNNGV. The chain's CDR3 is CASSLEIGEQYF. DNA of the CDR3: TGTGCCAGCAGCTTAGAAATCGGGGAGCAGTACTTC.

This clonotype was seen only a few times. The rearrangement joins TRBV7-6 to TRBJ2-2, with 7 bases that match TRBD2. The V segment lost 1 base and the J segment 5 bases; nucleotides outside the gene matches: 7. The CDR3 consists of 16 residues. CDR1 and CDR2 (germline): SGHVS, FNYEAQ. The CDR3 spells CASSLVTGGETGELFF. The CDR3 DNA sequence: TGTGCCAGCAGCTTAGTTACGGGAGGAGAGACCGGGGAGCTGTTTTTT.

Ten or more counts support this clonotype. The chain combines TRBV28 with TRBJ2-7; D is possibly TRBD1 or TRBD2 (6 bases each). Germline values: CDR1 MDHEN, CDR2 SYDVKM. The CDR3 is 15 amino acids. Between the trimmed V and J ends, which lost 3 bases and 12 bases, there was a span of 24 bases. In DNA form, the CDR3 reads TGTGCCAGCAGTTTTGGCAGTTTGGGGGGCGGGATTCCGTACTTC. The encoded protein is CASSFGSLGGGIPYF.

This clonotype was detected ten times or more. This sequence joins TRBV6-1 and TRBJ1-5; no clear D gene. V dropped 0 bases and J dropped 7 bases, with 16 bases sitting between them. The length of the CDR3 is 16 residues. Germline-derived CDR1 and CDR2 are MNHNS and SASEGT. CDR3 in amino acids: CASSEARPGIGQPQHF. CDR3 bases: TGTGCCAGCAGTGAAGCTCGTCCAGGAATTGGGCAGCCCCAGCATTTT.

This clonotype was recorded many times. The V and J genes are TRBV5-1 and TRBJ2-5; D is undetermined. The CDR3 runs 13 residues. Per the germline V gene, CDR1 is SGHRS and CDR2 is YFSETQ. V was trimmed by 0 bases and J by 3 bases, leaving 6 bases between them. The CDR3 sequence: CASSLVFEETQYF. CDR3 nucleotides: TGCGCCAGCAGCTTGGTTTTTGAAGAGACCCAGTACTTC.

Remarks on this clonotype: This CDR3 fails to terminate in the conserved phenylalanine or tryptophan, so it likely reflects a read error. The chain employs TRBV24-1 and TRBJ2-1; the match to TRBD2 covers 14 bases. V trimming: 10 bases; J trimming: 4 bases; junction bases outside the gene matches: 5. This CDR3 is built from 15 residues. The germline V gene has CDR1 KGHDR and CDR2 SFDVKD. CDR3 protein: CATRTSGGRYNEQFY. The CDR3 DNA reads as TGTGCCACGCGGACTAGCGGGGGGCGATACAATGAGCAGTTCTAC.

V and J are TRBV7-2 and TRBJ1-6; D gene ambiguous. CDR3 size: 14 residues. V was shortened by 5 bases and J by 7 bases, with 12 bases between the two germline ends. The germline gives CDR1 SGHTA, CDR2 FQGNSA. Here the CDR3 reads CASSIILTNSPLHF. CDR3 nucleotide sequence: TGTGCCAGCAGCATCATTCTGACAAATTCACCCCTCCACTTT.

This chain connects TRBV7-9 to TRBJ2-1; TRBD2 matches at 10 bases. Germline CDR1 and CDR2: SEHNR and FQNEAQ (reference sequence). There are 17 residues in the CDR3. V trimming: 5 bases; J trimming: 4 bases; junction bases outside the gene matches: 11. CDR3 amino acids: CASSPRIAGGYYNEQFF. Here the CDR3 DNA reads TGTGCCAGCAGCCCTCGAATAGCGGGGGGATATTACAATGAGCAGTTCTTC. Full variable domain (outside the CDR3, taken from reference TRBV7-9 and TRBJ2-1): DTGVSQNPRHKITKRGQNVTFRCDPISEHNRLYWYRQTLGQGPEFLTYFQNEAQLEKSRLLSDRFSAERPKGSFSTLEIQRTEQGDSAMYLCASSPRIAGGYYNEQFFGPGTRLTVL.

The chain recombines TRBV18 with TRBJ1-4; 8 bases align to TRBD1. The germline gives CDR1 KGHSH, CDR2 LQKENI. Losses at the gene ends were 5 bases for V and 3 bases for J; bases not matched to a gene: 5. This CDR3 is built from 15 residues. The CDR3 nucleotides read TGTGCCAGCTCAACCTGGACAGGGCCTAATGAAAAACTGTTTTTT. It yields the protein CASSTWTGPNEKLFF.

The chain combines TRBV18 with TRBJ1-4; D not resolved. Trimming pared 2 bases from V and 8 bases from J, leaving 21 bases between. The V gene's germline CDR1 is KGHSH and CDR2 LQKENI. This CDR3 is built from 17 residues. CDR3 DNA sequence: TGTGCCAGCTCACCAGCCCCGGGCCCACCGATCATAGAAAAACTGTTTTTT. It is translated as CASSPAPGPPIIEKLFF.

This clonotype appeared many times. The rearrangement joins TRBV7-2 to TRBJ2-1, with 9 bases fitting TRBD2. The V gene's germline CDR1 is SGHTA and CDR2 FQGNSA. The ends lost 3 bases at V and 4 bases at J; junction bases unmatched: 4. The length of the CDR3 is 15 residues. CDR3 loop: CASSLTSGPYNEQFF. For the CDR3, the DNA is TGTGCCAGCAGCTTGACTAGCGGACCATACAATGAGCAGTTCTTC. The whole variable domain, remainder taken from reference TRBV7-2 and TRBJ2-1, is GAGVSQSPSNKVTEKGKDVELRCDPISGHTALYWYRQSLGQGLEFLIYFQGNSAPDKSGLPSDRFSAERTGGSVSTLTIQRTQQEDSAVYLCASSLTSGPYNEQFFGPGTRLTVL.

This clonotype was counted ten times or more. The chain combines TRBV7-2 with TRBJ1-1; D unclear. Trimming stripped 1 base from V and 9 bases from J, with 15 bases between. The germline gives CDR1 SGHTA, CDR2 FQGNSA. This CDR3 has 14 residues. CDR3 in DNA: TGTGCCAGCAGCTTAGTTGGGGTCGAGCGGCAAGCTTTCTTT. This gives the protein CASSLVGVERQAFF.